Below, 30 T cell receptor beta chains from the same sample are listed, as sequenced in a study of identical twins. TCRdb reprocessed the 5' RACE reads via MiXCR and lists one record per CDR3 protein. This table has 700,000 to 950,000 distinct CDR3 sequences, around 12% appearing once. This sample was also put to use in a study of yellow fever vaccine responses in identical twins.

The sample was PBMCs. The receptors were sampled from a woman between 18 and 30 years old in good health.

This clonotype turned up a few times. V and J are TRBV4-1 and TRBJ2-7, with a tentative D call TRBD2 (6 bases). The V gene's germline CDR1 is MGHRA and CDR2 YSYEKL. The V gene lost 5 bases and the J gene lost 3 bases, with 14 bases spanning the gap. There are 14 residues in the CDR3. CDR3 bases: TGCGCCAGCAGCACCGAGGGACTTCACTACGAGCAGTACTTC. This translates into CASSTEGLHYEQYF.

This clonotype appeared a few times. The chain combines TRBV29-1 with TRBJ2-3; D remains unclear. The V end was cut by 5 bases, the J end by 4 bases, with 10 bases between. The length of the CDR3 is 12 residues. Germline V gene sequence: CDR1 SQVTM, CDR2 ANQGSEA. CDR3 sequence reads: CSVSSEPDTQYF. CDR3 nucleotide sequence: TGCAGCGTTTCTTCGGAGCCAGATACGCAGTATTTT.

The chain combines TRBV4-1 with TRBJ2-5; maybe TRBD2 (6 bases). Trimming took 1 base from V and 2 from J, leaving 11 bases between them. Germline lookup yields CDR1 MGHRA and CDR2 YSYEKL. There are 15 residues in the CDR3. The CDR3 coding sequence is TGCGCCAGCAGCCAAGGAGGGACTCTTCAAGAGACCCAGTACTTC. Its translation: CASSQGGTLQETQYF.

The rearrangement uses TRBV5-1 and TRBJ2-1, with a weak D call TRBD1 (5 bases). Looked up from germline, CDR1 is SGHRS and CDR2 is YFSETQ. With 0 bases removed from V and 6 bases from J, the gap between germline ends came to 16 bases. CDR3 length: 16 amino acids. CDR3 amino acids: CASSLGSAGFRNEQFF. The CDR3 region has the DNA TGCGCCAGCAGCTTGGGAAGCGCAGGGTTCCGCAATGAGCAGTTCTTC.

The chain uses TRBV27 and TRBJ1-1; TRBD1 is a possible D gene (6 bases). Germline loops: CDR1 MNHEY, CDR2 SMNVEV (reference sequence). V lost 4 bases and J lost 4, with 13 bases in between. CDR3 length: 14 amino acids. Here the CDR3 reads CASSSQGSGTEAFF. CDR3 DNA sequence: TGTGCCAGCAGTTCACAGGGTAGCGGCACTGAAGCTTTCTTT.

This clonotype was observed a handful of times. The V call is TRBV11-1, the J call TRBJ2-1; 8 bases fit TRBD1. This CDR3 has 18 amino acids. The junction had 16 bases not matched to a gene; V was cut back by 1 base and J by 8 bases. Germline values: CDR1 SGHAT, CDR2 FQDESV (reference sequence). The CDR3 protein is CASSLGSSGTGRIDEQFF. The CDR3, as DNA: TGTGCCAGCAGCTTAGGTTCGTCAGGGACAGGTAGGATCGATGAGCAGTTCTTC.

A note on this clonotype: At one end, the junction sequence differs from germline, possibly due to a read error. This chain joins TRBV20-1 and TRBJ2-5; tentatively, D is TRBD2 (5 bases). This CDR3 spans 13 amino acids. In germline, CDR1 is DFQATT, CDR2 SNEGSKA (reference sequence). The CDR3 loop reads CIARAPGQETQYF. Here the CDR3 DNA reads TGCATTGCTAGAGCGCCGGGGCAAGAGACCCAGTACTTC.

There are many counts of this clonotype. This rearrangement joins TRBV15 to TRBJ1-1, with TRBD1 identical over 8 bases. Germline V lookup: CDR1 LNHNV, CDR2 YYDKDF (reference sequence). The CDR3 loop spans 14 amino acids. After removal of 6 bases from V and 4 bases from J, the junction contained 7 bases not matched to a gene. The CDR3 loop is CATSLGQVFTEAFF. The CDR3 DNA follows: TGTGCCACCAGTTTGGGACAGGTTTTCACTGAAGCTTTCTTT.

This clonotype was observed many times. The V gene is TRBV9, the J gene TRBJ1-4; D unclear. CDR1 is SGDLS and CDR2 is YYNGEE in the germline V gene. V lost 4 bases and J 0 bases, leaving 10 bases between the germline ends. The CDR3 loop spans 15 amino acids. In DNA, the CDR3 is TGTGCCAGCAGCCGCGGGTGGGCAACTAATGAAAAACTGTTTTTT. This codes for CASSRGWATNEKLFF.

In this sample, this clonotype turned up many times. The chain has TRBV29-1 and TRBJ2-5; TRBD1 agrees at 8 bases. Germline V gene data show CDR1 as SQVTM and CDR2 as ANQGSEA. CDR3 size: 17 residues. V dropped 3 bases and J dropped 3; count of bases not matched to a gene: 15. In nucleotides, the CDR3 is TGCAGCGTTGAGACCGCCTGGGACAGGCAAGTCAAAGAGACCCAGTACTTC. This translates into CSVETAWDRQVKETQYF.

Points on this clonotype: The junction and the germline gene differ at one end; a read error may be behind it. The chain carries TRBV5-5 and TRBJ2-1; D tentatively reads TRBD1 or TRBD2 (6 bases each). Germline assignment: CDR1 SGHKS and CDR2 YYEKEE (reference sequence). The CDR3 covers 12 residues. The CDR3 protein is CASSTGDNEQLF. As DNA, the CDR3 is TGTGCCAGCAGCACGGGGGACAATGAGCAGCTCTTC. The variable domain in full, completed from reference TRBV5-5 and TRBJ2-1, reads DAGVTQSPTHLIKTRGQQVTLRCSPISGHKSVSWYQQVLGQGPQFIFQYYEKEERGRGNFPDRFSARQFPNYSSELNVNALLLGDSALYLCASSTGDNEQLFGPGTRLTVL.

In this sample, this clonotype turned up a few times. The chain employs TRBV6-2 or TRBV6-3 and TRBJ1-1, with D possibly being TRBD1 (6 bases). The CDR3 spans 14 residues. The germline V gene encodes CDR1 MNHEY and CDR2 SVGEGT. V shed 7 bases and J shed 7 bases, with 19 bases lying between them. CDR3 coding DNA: TGTGCCAGCAACTCACCGGGGGGCTCGGATGAAGCTTTCTTT. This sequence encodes CASNSPGGSDEAFF.

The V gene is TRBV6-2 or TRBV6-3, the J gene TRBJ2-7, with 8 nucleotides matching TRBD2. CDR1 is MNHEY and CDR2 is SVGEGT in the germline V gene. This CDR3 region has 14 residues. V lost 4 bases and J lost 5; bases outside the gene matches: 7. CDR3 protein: CASSLTGRGDEQYF. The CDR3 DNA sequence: TGTGCCAGCAGTTTGACCGGGAGGGGCGACGAGCAGTACTTC.

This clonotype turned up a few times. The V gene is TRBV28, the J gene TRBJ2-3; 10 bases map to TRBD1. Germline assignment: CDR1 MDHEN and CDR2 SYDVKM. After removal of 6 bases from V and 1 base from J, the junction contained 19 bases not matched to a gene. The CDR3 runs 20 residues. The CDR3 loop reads CASSPAPERAGTGGTDTQYF. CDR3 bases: TGTGCCAGCAGCCCCGCACCCGAGCGAGCCGGGACAGGGGGCACAGATACGCAGTATTTT.

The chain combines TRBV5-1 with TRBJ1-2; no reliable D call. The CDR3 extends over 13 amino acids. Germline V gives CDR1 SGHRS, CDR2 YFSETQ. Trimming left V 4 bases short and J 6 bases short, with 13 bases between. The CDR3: CASSTRWDDGYTF. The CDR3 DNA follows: TGCGCCAGCAGCACGCGGTGGGATGATGGCTACACCTTC.

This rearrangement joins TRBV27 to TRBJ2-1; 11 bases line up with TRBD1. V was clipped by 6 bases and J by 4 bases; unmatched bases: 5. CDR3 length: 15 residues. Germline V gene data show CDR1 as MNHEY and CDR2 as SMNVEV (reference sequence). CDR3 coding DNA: TGTGCCAGCAGCCCGGACAGGGGGCATTACAATGAGCAGTTCTTC. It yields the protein CASSPDRGHYNEQFF.

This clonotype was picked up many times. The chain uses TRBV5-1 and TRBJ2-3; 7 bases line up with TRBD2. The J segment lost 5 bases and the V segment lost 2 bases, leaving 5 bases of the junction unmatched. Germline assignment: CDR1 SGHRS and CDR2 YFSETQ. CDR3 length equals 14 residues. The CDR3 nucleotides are TGCGCCAGCAGCTTTGGCGGGAGCCAAGATACGCAGTATTTT. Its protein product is CASSFGGSQDTQYF.

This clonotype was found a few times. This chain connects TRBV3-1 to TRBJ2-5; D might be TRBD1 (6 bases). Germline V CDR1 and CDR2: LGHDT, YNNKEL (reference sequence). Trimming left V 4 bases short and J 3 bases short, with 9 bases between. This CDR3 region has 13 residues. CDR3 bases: TGTGCCAGCAGCCGTCAGGGGAAAGAGACCCAGTACTTC. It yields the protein CASSRQGKETQYF.

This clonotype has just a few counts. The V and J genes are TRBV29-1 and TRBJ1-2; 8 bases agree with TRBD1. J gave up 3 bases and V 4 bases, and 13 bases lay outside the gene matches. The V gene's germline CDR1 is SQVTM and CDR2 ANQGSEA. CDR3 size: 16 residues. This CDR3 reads CSVAGGAQRSDYGYTF. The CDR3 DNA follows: TGCAGCGTTGCAGGGGGCGCCCAAAGATCGGACTATGGCTACACCTTC.

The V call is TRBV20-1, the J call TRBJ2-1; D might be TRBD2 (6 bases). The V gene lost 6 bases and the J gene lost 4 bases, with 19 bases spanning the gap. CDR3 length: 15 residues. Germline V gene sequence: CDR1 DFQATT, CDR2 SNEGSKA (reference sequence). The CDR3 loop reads CSAPAGTLLYNEQFF. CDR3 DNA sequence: TGCAGTGCACCAGCCGGGACTCTACTATACAATGAGCAGTTCTTC.

Here the CDR3 reads CASSSPTGGGYEQYF. In DNA, the CDR3 is TGTGCCAGCAGTTCGCCGACAGGGGGCGGGTACGAGCAGTACTTC. V and J are TRBV28 and TRBJ2-7, with 10 bases matching TRBD1. V shed 4 bases, J shed 4 bases, and the junction held 7 bases outside the gene matches. From germline, CDR1 is MDHEN and CDR2 SYDVKM. The CDR3 runs to 15 residues.

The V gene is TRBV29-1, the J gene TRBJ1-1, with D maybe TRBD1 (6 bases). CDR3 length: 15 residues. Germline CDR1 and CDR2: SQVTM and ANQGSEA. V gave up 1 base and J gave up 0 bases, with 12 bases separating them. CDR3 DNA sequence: TGCAGCGTTGAAGGGGCAACAGGGCTGAACACTGAAGCTTTCTTT. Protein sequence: CSVEGATGLNTEAFF.

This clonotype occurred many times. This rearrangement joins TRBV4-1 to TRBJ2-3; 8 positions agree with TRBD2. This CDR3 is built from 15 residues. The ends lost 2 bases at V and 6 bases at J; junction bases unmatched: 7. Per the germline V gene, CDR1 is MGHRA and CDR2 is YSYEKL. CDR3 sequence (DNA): TGCGCCAGCAGCCAACTAGGGACTAGGACCGATACGCAGTATTTT. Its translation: CASSQLGTRTDTQYF.

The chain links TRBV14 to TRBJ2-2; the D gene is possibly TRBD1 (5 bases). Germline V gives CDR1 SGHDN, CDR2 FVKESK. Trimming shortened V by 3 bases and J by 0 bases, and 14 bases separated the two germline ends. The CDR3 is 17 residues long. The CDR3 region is CASSHRERGPNTGELFF. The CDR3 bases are TGTGCCAGCAGCCATAGGGAAAGGGGCCCGAACACCGGGGAGCTGTTTTTT.

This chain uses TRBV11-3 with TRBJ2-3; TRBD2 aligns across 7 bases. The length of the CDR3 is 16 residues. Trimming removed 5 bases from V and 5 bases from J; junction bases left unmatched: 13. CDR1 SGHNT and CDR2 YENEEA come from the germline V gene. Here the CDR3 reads CASSPPQAGRVDTQYF. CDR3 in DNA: TGTGCCAGCAGCCCCCCCCAAGCGGGAAGGGTAGATACGCAGTATTTT.

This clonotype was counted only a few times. This CDR3 reads CASSQDWATVAGPYNEQFF. The CDR3 DNA reads as TGCGCCAGCAGCCAAGATTGGGCCACTGTCGCGGGTCCTTACAATGAGCAGTTCTTC. V and J are TRBV4-1 and TRBJ2-1; tentative D call: TRBD2 (5 bases). V was trimmed by 0 bases and J by 4 bases, leaving 22 bases between them. Germline CDR1 MGHRA, CDR2 YSYEKL. The CDR3 spans 19 residues.

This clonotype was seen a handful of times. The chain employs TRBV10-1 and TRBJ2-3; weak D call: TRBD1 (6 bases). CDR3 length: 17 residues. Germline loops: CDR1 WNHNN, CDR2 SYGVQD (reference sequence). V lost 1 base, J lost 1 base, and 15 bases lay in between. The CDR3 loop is CASSEFSYRDGTDTQYF. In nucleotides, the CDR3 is TGCGCCAGCAGTGAGTTTTCCTACAGGGACGGCACAGATACGCAGTATTTT.

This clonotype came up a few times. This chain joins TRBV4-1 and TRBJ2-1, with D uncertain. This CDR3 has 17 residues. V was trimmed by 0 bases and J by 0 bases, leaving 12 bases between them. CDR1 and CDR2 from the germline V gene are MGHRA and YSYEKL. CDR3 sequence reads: CASSQEWHPSSYNEQFF. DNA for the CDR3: TGCGCCAGCAGCCAAGAATGGCACCCGAGCTCCTACAATGAGCAGTTCTTC.

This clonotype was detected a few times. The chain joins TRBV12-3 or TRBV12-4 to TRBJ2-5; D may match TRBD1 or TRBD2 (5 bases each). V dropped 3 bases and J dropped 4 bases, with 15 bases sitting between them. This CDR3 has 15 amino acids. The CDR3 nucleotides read TGTGCCAGCAGTTTGAGAGGGCCAAGGGGAGAGACCCAGTACTTC. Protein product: CASSLRGPRGETQYF.

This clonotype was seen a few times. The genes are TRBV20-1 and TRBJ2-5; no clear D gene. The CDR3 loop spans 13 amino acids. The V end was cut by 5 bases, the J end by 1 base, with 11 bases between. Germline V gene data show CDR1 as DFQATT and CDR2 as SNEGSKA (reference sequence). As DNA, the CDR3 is TGCAGTGCTTCCCAGGAAGTCCAAGAGACCCAGTACTTC. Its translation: CSASQEVQETQYF.